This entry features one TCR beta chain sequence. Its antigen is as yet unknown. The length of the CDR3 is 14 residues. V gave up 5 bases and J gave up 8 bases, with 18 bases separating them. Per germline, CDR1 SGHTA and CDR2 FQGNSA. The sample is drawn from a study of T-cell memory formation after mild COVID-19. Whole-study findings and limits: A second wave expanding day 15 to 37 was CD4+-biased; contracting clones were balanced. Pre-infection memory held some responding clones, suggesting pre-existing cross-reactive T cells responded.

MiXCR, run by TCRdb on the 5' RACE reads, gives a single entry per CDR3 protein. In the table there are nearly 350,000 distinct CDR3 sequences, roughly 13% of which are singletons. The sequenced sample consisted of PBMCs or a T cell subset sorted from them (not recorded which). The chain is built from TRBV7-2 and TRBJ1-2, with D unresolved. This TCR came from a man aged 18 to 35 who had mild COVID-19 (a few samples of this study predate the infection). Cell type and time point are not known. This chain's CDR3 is CASSLFETALGYTF. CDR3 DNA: TGTGCCAGCAGCCTCTTTGAAACGGCCCTGGGCTACACCTTC.